Reported below is one TCR beta chain. The data were obtained in a study of PD-L1 blockade in urothelial cancer. Across the whole study: Blood samples had a median of approximately 140,000 T cells, tens of thousands of unique TCRs, and clonality approximately 0.085.

Data came from immunoSEQ multiplex PCR; TCRdb stores just in-frame clones and leaves some out. The sample holds approximately 50,000 clones, roughly 91% seen once. Time point of the sample: peripheral blood 6 weeks after treatment start. This CDR3 spans 15 amino acids. V was shortened by 8 bases and J by 0 bases, with 13 bases between the two germline ends. CDR1 and CDR2 (germline): SNHLY, FYNNEI. Source: PBMCs, taken around atezolizumab (anti-PD-L1) treatment. The receptor was derived from a man aged 55 to 70 with urothelial cancer. This sequence joins TRBV2 and TRBJ2-2; D remains ambiguous. CDR3 in amino acids: CASLPNQANTGELFF. The CDR3 nucleotides read TGTGCCAGCCTCCCGAACCAGGCGAACACCGGGGAGCTGTTTTTT.